Each of the 21 T cell receptor beta chains below was sequenced from the same sample in a study of blood T cell repertoires in COVID-19. Assay used: immunoSEQ multiplex PCR; TCRdb lists only in-frame clones, some missing. The profile covers 650,000 to 800,000 clones, with about 87% appearing a single time and 0.2% to 0.3% taken by the ten largest. The source material was peripheral blood. The receptors were sampled from a woman aged 18-29 years with acute or convalescent COVID-19.

The V and J genes are TRBV29-1 and TRBJ1-1; 8 nucleotides agree with TRBD1. Germline lookup yields CDR1 SQVTM and CDR2 ANQGSEA. CDR3 length: 17 amino acids. The J segment lost 4 bases and the V segment lost 1 base, leaving 14 bases of the junction unmatched. CDR3 bases: TGCAGCGTTGAAGGTGGACAGGGATCTGGGGCGAGCACTGAAGCTTTCTTT. The encoded protein is CSVEGGQGSGASTEAFF.

The chain links TRBV4-1 to TRBJ2-5, with D unresolved. Trimming took 0 bases from V and 4 from J, leaving 6 bases between them. This CDR3 has 13 residues. CDR1 is MGHRA and CDR2 is YSYEKL in the germline V gene. CDR3 residues: CASSQDIIETQYF. CDR3 bases: TGCGCCAGCAGCCAAGATATAATAGAGACCCAGTACTTC.

The chain has TRBV19 and TRBJ1-3; TRBD1 matches 9 bases. Unmatched junction bases numbered 8, after V lost 9 bases and J lost 2 bases. The length of the CDR3 is 15 residues. Looked up from germline, CDR1 is LNHDA and CDR2 is SQIVND (reference sequence). CDR3 bases: TGTGCCAGCCAGGGACAGGGCCTCCCTGGAAACACCATATATTTT. This translates into CASQGQGLPGNTIYF.

This clone was picked up one time. The chain links TRBV20-1 to TRBJ2-7; D call uncertain. Germline CDR1 and CDR2: DFQATT and SNEGSKA (reference sequence). V was clipped by 6 bases and J by 4 bases, with 10 bases between them. The CDR3 has 11 residues. CDR3 sequence (DNA): TGCAGTGCGGGCTTAAGATACGAGCAGTACTTC. This codes for CSAGLRYEQYF.

The rearrangement joins TRBV19 to TRBJ2-5; TRBD1 matches at 10 bases. Germline-derived CDR1 and CDR2 are LNHDA and SQIVND (reference sequence). The CDR3 is 14 amino acids. The J segment lost 1 base and the V segment lost 6 bases, leaving 2 bases of the junction unmatched. CDR3 sequence reads: CASSRDRGQETQYF. The CDR3 nucleotides read TGTGCCAGTAGCCGGGACAGGGGCCAAGAGACCCAGTACTTC. The whole variable domain, remainder taken from reference TRBV19 and TRBJ2-5, is DGGITQSPKYLFRKEGQNVTLSCEQNLNHDAMYWYRQDPGQGLRLIYYSQIVNDFQKGDIAEGYSVSREKKESFPLTVTSAQKNPTAFYLCASSRDRGQETQYFGPGTRLLVL.

The rearrangement uses TRBV25-1 and TRBJ1-1; 9 nucleotides agree with TRBD1. The J segment lost 4 bases and the V segment lost 0 bases, leaving 3 bases of the junction unmatched. Per germline, CDR1 MGHDK and CDR2 SYGVNS. This CDR3 has 15 residues. The CDR3 region has the DNA TGTGCCAGCAGTGAATATATGGACAGGGGCACTGAAGCTTTCTTT. Its protein product is CASSEYMDRGTEAFF.

The count of this clone is one. The chain has TRBV19 and TRBJ1-5, with 11 bases identical to TRBD1. Germline V CDR1 and CDR2: LNHDA, SQIVND (reference sequence). V gave up 7 bases and J gave up 6 bases; unmatched junction bases: 5. The CDR3 is 14 amino acids. The CDR3 DNA follows: TGTGCCAGTACCGGGACAGGGGGACGTCAGCCCCAGCATTTT. Amino acids: CASTGTGGRQPQHF.

The chain combines TRBV7-8 with TRBJ2-7, with 9 bases identical to TRBD1. The germline CDR1 and CDR2 sequences are SGHVS and FQNEAQ. The CDR3 has 15 residues. The J segment lost 7 bases and the V segment lost 3 bases, leaving 10 bases of the junction unmatched. CDR3 nucleotides: TGTGCCAGCAGCTTGGTGGGACAGGGCCTCCGGGAGCAGTACTTC. Amino acids: CASSLVGQGLREQYF.

The chain recombines TRBV9 with TRBJ1-1; possible D gene TRBD1, 5 bases. Germline V gene sequence: CDR1 SGDLS, CDR2 YYNGEE. The CDR3 covers 14 residues. V lost 4 bases to trimming and J lost 4 bases, with 14 bases between them. For the CDR3, the DNA is TGTGCCAGCAGCTCAGGGTGGGGCAGCACTGAAGCTTTCTTT. This translates into CASSSGWGSTEAFF.

This clone was seen only once. The chain uses TRBV2 and TRBJ2-2, with D perhaps TRBD1 (6 bases). The CDR3 totals 15 residues. Germline-derived CDR1 and CDR2 are SNHLY and FYNNEI. V dropped 2 bases and J dropped 6 bases, with 13 bases sitting between them. Written as DNA, the CDR3 is TGTGCCAGCAGTGAAAAGGCAGGGGTAGCCGGGGAGCTGTTTTTT. Translating gives CASSEKAGVAGELFF.

The chain is built from TRBV11-2 and TRBJ1-1, with a possible D match to TRBD1 (6 bases). The V and J ends lost 5 bases and 5 bases respectively, with 15 bases between them. CDR3 length: 14 amino acids. Looked up from germline, CDR1 is SGHAT and CDR2 is FQNNGV. The CDR3 sequence is CASSRLLRGTEAFF. The CDR3 DNA is TGTGCCAGCAGCCGTCTCCTGAGGGGGACTGAAGCTTTCTTT. Full variable domain (missing parts from reference TRBV11-2 and TRBJ1-1): EAGVAQSPRYKIIEKRQSVAFWCNPISGHATLYWYQQILGQGPKLLIQFQNNGVVDDSQLPKDRFSAERLKGVDSTLKIQPAKLEDSAVYLCASSRLLRGTEAFFGQGTRLTVV.

This chain joins TRBV5-1 and TRBJ1-6; 9 bases align to TRBD1. V lost 6 bases to trimming and J lost 7 bases; unmatched junction nucleotides: 5. This CDR3 has 14 amino acids. Germline V lookup: CDR1 SGHRS, CDR2 YFSETQ. The CDR3 nucleotides read TGCGCCAGCACCCGGGACAGGGCGAATTCACCCCTCCACTTT. Translation gives CASTRDRANSPLHF.

The chain uses TRBV30 and TRBJ1-3, with D unresolved. The CDR3 spans 12 residues. In germline, CDR1 is GTSNPN, CDR2 SVGIG (reference sequence). Trimming removed 2 bases from V and 3 bases from J, with 5 bases in between. CDR3 protein: CAWSPNGNTIYF. The CDR3, as DNA: TGTGCCTGGAGTCCCAATGGAAACACCATATATTTT.

This clone was picked up one time. The chain couples TRBV7-2 to TRBJ2-3, with D maybe TRBD2 (5 bases). CDR3 length: 17 amino acids. V was shortened by 2 bases and J by 2 bases, with 17 bases between the two germline ends. CDR1 SGHTA and CDR2 FQGNSA come from the germline V gene. The CDR3 DNA reads TGTGCCAGCAGCTTAAATCATGGAGGACCGAACACAGATACGCAGTATTTT. Encoded protein: CASSLNHGGPNTDTQYF.

The rearrangement uses TRBV7-9 and TRBJ2-3; TRBD2 is a possible D gene (7 bases). Trimming pared 5 bases from V and 1 base from J, leaving 16 bases between. The CDR3 is 16 amino acids. Germline CDR1 SEHNR, CDR2 FQNEAQ (reference sequence). The CDR3 protein is CASSPPGAGGTDTQYF. Written as DNA, the CDR3 is TGTGCCAGCAGCCCTCCAGGGGCGGGGGGCACAGATACGCAGTATTTT.

The chain combines TRBV30 with TRBJ2-2; possible D gene TRBD2, 6 bases. V lost 1 base to trimming and J lost 6 bases, with 15 bases between them. Germline lookup yields CDR1 GTSNPN and CDR2 SVGIG (reference sequence). This CDR3 is 15 amino acids long. The CDR3 loop reads CAWSGSGSSAGELFF. The CDR3 bases are TGTGCCTGGAGTGGTTCGGGGTCTAGCGCCGGGGAGCTGTTTTTT.

The V and J genes are TRBV1 and TRBJ1-1; whether TRBD1, the table's D call, matches the DNA was not checked. TRBV1 is recorded as a pseudogene. The CDR3 consists of 13 residues. CDR3 loop: CTSIGQENTEAFF. CDR3 sequence (DNA): TGCACCAGCATTGGACAGGAGAACACTGAAGCTTTCTTT.

V and J are TRBV6-5 and TRBJ2-7; perhaps TRBD1 as D (6 bases). Germline CDR1 MNHEY, CDR2 SVGAGI. V lost 8 bases and J 0 bases, leaving 14 bases between the germline ends. The CDR3 loop spans 14 amino acids. This CDR3 reads CASVRDRFSYEQYF. For the CDR3, the DNA is TGTGCCAGCGTTCGAGACAGGTTCTCCTACGAGCAGTACTTC.

The gene calls are TRBV19 and TRBJ1-1, with a tentative D call TRBD1 (6 bases). The germline V and J ends were trimmed by 6 bases and 1 base, with 9 bases remaining between them. This CDR3 spans 13 amino acids. CDR1 and CDR2 from the germline V gene are LNHDA and SQIVND (reference sequence). CDR3 protein: CASSRDKNTEAFF. CDR3 in DNA: TGTGCCAGTAGCAGGGACAAGAACACTGAAGCTTTCTTT.

The V call is TRBV6-5, the J call TRBJ2-5; TRBD1 agrees at 9 bases. V was clipped by 6 bases and J by 5 bases; unmatched bases: 7. Looked up from germline, CDR1 is MNHEY and CDR2 is SVGAGI. There are 14 residues in the CDR3. CDR3 region: CASRGQGRWETQYF. The CDR3 bases are TGTGCCAGCAGGGGACAGGGTAGGTGGGAGACCCAGTACTTC.

On this clone: Other DNA sequences in the sample encode the same CDR3. The V gene is TRBV5-1, the J gene TRBJ2-7, with D unclear. CDR3 length: 13 residues. The ends were cut back, 1 base at V and 0 bases at J, with 5 bases in the middle. Germline V CDR1 and CDR2: SGHRS, YFSETQ. CDR3 nucleotides: TGCGCCAGCAGCTTGCTCAGCTCCTACGAGCAGTACTTC. It is translated as CASSLLSSYEQYF.